This T cell receptor (beta chain) derives from a study of tumor-infiltrating lymphocytes in localized non-small cell lung cancer. Study-level findings and limits: Available tissue quantity limited TCR sequencing to a patient subset.

The CDR3 extends over 14 amino acids. The V end lost 4 bases, the J end lost 6 bases, and 14 bases lay between the germline ends. Germline CDR1 SGDLS, CDR2 YYNGEE. Using immunoSEQ multiplex PCR, the repertoire was profiled, and TCRdb retains in-frame clones only, with some absent. Of just under 30,000 clones listed, 70% to 90% are singletons. As concerns this clone: The antigen is undetermined.

The sample was lung tumor tissue. The rearrangement links TRBV9 to TRBJ1-5, with TRBD1 as a possible D gene (5 bases). The TCR was taken from a human donor with non-small cell lung cancer. The CDR3 protein is CASSYQGGSQPQHF. CDR3 nucleotide sequence: TGTGCCAGCAGCTATCAGGGTGGGAGTCAGCCCCAGCATTTT. The whole variable domain, remainder taken from reference TRBV9 and TRBJ1-5, is DSGVTQTPKHLITATGQRVTLRCSPRSGDLSVYWYQQSLDQGLQFLIQYYNGEERAKGNILERFSAQQFPDLHSELNLSSLELGDSALYFCASSYQGGSQPQHFGDGTRLSIL.